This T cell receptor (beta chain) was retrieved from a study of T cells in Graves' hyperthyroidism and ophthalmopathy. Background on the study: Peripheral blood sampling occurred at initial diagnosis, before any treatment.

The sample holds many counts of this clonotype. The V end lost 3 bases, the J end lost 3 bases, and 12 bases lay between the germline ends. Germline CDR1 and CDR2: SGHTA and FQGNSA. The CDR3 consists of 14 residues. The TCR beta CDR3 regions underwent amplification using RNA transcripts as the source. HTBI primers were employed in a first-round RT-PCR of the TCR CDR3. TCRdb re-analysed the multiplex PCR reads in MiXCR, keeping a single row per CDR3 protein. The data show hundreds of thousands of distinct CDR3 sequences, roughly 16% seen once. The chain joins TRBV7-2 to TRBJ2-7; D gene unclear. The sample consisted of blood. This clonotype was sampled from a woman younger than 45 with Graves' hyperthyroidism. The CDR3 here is CASSFRNGLYEQYF. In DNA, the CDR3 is TGTGCCAGCAGCTTCCGGAACGGCCTCTACGAGCAGTACTTC.